This T cell receptor beta chain stems from a study of T cells in localized non-small cell lung cancer. The V gene's germline CDR1 is SGHAT and CDR2 FQNNGV. CDR3 length equals 12 residues. Trimming took off 5 bases at V and 6 bases at J, with 10 bases between the two ends. This clone has a single count. Its antigen is as yet unknown. Study outcomes and limitations: Uninvolved adjacent lung showed higher T cell clonality than tumor. Adjacent lung tissue had a median around 50 of the top 100 clones found in the tumor.

Clones were read by immunoSEQ multiplex PCR, and TCRdb kept only the in-frame ones, dropping some. The sample carries 65,000 to 95,000 clones, about three quarters recorded once. The receptor's source is a man between 40 and 75 years old with stage II squamous cell lung carcinoma. Material: PBMCs, obtained before any cancer treatment. The chain recombines TRBV11-2 with TRBJ1-2; D not resolved. The CDR3 DNA follows: TGTGCCAGCAGCACGAGGGTCGATGGCTACACCTTC. It yields the protein CASSTRVDGYTF.